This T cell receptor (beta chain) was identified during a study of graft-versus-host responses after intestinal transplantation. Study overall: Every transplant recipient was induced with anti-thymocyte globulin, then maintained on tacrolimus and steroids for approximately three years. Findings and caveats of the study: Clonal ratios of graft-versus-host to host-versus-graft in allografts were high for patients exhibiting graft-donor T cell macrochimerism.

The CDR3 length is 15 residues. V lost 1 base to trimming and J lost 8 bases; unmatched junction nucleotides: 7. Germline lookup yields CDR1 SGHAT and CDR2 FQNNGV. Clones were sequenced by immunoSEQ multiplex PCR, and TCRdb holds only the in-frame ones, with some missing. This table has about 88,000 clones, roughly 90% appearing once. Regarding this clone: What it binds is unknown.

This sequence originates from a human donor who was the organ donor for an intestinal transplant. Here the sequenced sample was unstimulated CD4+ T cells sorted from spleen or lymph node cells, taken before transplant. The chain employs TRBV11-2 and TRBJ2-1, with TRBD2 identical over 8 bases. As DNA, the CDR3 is TGTGCCAGCAGCTTAGGGGGCGGGGGGTATCATGAGCAGTTCTTC. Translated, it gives CASSLGGGGYHEQFF.